This T cell receptor beta chain is from a study of blood T cells in healthy people across ages. Whole-study findings and limits: Estimates based on one million T cells were treated as lower bounds.

The V end lost 7 bases, the J end lost 5 bases, and 17 bases lay between the germline ends. This CDR3 spans 14 amino acids. Germline CDR1 MNHEY, CDR2 SVGEGT. Only a few counts were recorded for this clonotype. What it recognizes is unknown. Next came a second PCR, run for roughly 6 to 11 cycles, which used a sample-barcoded 5' primer along with a J-beta primer mix. Every sample returned 2.5 million or more CDR3-containing paired-end reads. MiXCR, applied by TCRdb to the 5' RACE reads, yields one record per CDR3 protein. This table has about 2 million distinct CDR3 sequences, about 50% appearing once. The rearrangement joins TRBV6-2 or TRBV6-3 to TRBJ2-5; no clear D gene. The receptor's source is a woman aged 40 to 50 in good health. The sequenced sample was blood. The CDR3 DNA sequence: TGTGCCAGCACCACCGGGCCAGTCCGGGAGACCCAGTACTTC. This encodes CASTTGPVRETQYF.